Following are 2 T cell receptor beta chains from one sample sequenced in a study of blood T cell repertoires in COVID-19. The method was immunoSEQ multiplex PCR; TCRdb's version includes in-frame clones alone and lacks a portion of them. Of approximately 75,000 clones listed, 85% are singletons. The specimen was peripheral blood. The receptors were gathered from a man older than 75 with acute or convalescent COVID-19.

V and J are TRBV14 and TRBJ1-2; the D is unclear. This CDR3 region has 14 residues. Germline V gene data show CDR1 as SGHDN and CDR2 as FVKESK. The ends were cut back, 0 bases at V and 4 bases at J, with 9 bases in the middle. The CDR3 DNA follows: TGTGCCAGCAGCCAAGATTTACAGATCTATGGCTACACCTTC. Translated: CASSQDLQIYGYTF.

This chain links TRBV24-1 with TRBJ2-1; the D is unclear. Germline-derived CDR1 and CDR2 are KGHDR and SFDVKD. V was pared by 3 bases and J by 7 bases, with 15 bases between. This CDR3 region has 15 residues. The CDR3 region has the DNA TGTGCCACCAGTGATACCACTACGCCCACTAATGAGCAGTTCTTC. The encoded protein is CATSDTTTPTNEQFF.